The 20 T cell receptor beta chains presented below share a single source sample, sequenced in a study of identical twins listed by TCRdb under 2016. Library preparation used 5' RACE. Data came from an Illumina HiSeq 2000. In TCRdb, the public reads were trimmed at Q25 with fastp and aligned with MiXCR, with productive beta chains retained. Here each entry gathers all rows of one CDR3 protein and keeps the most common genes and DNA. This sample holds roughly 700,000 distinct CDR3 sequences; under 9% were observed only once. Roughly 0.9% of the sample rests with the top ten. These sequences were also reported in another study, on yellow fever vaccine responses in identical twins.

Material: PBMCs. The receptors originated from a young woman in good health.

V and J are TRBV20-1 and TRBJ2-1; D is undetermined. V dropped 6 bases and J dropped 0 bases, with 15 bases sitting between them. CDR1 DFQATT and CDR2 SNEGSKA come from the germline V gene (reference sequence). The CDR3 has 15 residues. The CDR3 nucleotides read TGCAGTGCGAGGATAGGCGGAAGCTCCTACAATGAGCAGTTCTTC. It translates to CSARIGGSSYNEQFF.

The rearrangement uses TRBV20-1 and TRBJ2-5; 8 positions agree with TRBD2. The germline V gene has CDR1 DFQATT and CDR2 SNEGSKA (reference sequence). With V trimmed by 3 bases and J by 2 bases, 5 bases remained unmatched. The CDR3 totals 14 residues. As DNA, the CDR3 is TGCAGTGCTAGTGCGGGACTAGAGCAAGAGACCCAGTACTTC. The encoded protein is CSASAGLEQETQYF.

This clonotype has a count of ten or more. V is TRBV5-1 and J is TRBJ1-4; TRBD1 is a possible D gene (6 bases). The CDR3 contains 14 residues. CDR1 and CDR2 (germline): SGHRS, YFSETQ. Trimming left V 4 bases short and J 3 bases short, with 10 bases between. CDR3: CASSPGVPNEKLFF. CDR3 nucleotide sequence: TGCGCCAGCAGCCCAGGGGTGCCTAATGAAAAACTGTTTTTT. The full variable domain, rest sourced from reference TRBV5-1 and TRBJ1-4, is KAGVTQTPRYLIKTRGQQVTLSCSPISGHRSVSWYQQTPGQGLQFLFEYFSETQRNKGNFPGRFSGRQFSNSRSEMNVSTLELGDSALYLCASSPGVPNEKLFFGSGTQLSVL.

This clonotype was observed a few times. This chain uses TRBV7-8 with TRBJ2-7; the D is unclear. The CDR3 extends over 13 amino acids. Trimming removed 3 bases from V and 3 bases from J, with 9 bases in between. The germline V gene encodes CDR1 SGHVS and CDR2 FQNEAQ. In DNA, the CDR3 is TGTGCCAGCAGCTTTGTTCAGATCTACGAGCAGTACTTC. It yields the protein CASSFVQIYEQYF.

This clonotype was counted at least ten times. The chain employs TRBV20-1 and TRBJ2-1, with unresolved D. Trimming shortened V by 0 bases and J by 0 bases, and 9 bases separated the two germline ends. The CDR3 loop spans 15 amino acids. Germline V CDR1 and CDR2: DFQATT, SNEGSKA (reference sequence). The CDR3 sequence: CSARDITSSYNEQFF. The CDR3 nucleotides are TGCAGTGCTAGAGATATCACGAGCTCCTACAATGAGCAGTTCTTC.

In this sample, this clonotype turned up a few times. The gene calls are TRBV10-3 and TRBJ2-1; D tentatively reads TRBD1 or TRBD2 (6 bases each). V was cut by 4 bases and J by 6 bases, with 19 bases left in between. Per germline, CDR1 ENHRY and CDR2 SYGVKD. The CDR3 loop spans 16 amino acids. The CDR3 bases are TGTGCCATCAGTGTTATTGGGGGGCAATCGGTCAATGAGCAGTTCTTC. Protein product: CAISVIGGQSVNEQFF.

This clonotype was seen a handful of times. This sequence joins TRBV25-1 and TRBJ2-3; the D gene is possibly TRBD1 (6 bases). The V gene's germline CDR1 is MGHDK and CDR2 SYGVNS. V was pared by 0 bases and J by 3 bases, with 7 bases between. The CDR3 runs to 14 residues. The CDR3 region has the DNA TGTGCCAGCAGTGAATACAGGGGAACAGATACGCAGTATTTT. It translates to CASSEYRGTDTQYF.

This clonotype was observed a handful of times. CDR3 sequence (DNA): TGTGCCATCAGTGAGTTGACGGGGGGTCAGCCCCAGCATTTT. Translating gives CAISELTGGQPQHF. J is TRBJ1-5 and V is TRBV10-3; the D gene is possibly TRBD1 (5 bases). The CDR3 loop spans 14 amino acids. Trimming cost V 1 base and J 6 bases, with 10 bases left between them. Germline assignment: CDR1 ENHRY and CDR2 SYGVKD.

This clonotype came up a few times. CDR3 bases: TGCAGTGCTAGAGAGCCGGCAGGGACTTTCTTTTATTTAGAGGGCTACACCTTC. Translating it yields CSAREPAGTFFYLEGYTF. V usage is TRBV20-1 and J usage is TRBJ1-2; D is perhaps TRBD1 (5 bases). Trimming took off 0 bases at V and 8 bases at J, with 28 bases between the two ends. Germline-derived CDR1 and CDR2 are DFQATT and SNEGSKA (reference sequence). This CDR3 contains 18 residues.

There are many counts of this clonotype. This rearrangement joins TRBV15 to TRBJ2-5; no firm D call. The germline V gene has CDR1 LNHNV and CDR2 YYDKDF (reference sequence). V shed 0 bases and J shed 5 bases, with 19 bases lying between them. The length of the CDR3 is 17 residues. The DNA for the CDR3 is TGTGCCACCAGCAGAGATCTTGCCCGAACTTCCCAGGAGACCCAGTACTTC. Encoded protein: CATSRDLARTSQETQYF.

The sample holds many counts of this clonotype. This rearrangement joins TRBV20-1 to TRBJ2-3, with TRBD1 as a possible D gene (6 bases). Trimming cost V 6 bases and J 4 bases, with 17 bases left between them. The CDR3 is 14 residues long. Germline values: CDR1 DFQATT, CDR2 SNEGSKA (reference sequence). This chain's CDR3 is CSASLGGTSDTQYF. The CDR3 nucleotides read TGCAGTGCCTCACTAGGGGGAACTTCAGATACGCAGTATTTT.

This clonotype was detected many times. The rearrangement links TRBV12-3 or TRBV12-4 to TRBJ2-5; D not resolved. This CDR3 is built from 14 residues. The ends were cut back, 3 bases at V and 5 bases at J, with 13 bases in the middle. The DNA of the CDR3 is TGTGCCAGCAGTTTCTGGGCAGGAGCGGAGACCCAGTACTTC. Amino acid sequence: CASSFWAGAETQYF.

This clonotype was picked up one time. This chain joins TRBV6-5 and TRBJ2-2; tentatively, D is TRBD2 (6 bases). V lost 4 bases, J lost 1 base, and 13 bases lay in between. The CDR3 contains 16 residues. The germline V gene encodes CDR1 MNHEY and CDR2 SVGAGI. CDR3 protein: CASSSARTKNTGELFF. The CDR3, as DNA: TGTGCCAGCAGTTCTGCCCGGACTAAGAACACCGGGGAGCTGTTTTTT.

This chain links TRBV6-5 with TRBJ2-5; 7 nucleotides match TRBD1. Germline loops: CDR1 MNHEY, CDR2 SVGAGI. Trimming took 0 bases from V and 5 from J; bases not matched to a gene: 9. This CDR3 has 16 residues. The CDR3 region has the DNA TGTGCCAGCAGTTACTCGAGTAAGGGGGCCCGCGAGACCCAGTACTTC. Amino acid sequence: CASSYSSKGARETQYF.

DNA for the CDR3: TGTGCCAGCAGCTTGAAGCGGGTGGGTCACGAGCAGTACTTC. It encodes CASSLKRVGHEQYF. J is TRBJ2-7 and V is TRBV5-6, with a possible D match to TRBD2 (6 bases). V was cut by 1 base and J by 5 bases, with 13 bases left in between. The CDR3 is 14 amino acids. CDR1 is SGHDT and CDR2 is YYEEEE in the germline V gene.

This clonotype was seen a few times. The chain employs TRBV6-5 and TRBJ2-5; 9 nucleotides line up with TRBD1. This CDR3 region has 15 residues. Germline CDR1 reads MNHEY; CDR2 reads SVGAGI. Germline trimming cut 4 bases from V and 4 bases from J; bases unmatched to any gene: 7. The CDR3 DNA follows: TGTGCCAGCAGTTCGGACAGGGGATTTGGAGAGACCCAGTACTTC. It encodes CASSSDRGFGETQYF.

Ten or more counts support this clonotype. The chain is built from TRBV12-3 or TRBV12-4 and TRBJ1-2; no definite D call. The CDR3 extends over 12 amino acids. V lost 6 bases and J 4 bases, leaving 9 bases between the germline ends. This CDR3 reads CASSHRIYGYTF. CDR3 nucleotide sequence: TGTGCCAGCAGCCATAGAATCTATGGCTACACCTTC.

The DNA of the CDR3 is TGCGCCAGCAGCTTGGGATTTTTGGGGGGTGAAAAACTGTTTTTT. As protein: CASSLGFLGGEKLFF. V and J are TRBV5-1 and TRBJ1-4; D might be TRBD1 (5 bases). The ends were cut back, 0 bases at V and 7 bases at J, with 13 bases in the middle. From germline, CDR1 is SGHRS and CDR2 YFSETQ. The CDR3 length is 15 residues.

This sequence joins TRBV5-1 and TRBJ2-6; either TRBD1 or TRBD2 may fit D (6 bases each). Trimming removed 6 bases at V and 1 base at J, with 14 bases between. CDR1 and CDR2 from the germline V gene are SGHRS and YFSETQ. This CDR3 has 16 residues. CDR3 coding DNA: TGCGCCAGCATAGGAGGGGGAAGGTCTGGGGCCAACGTCCTGACTTTC. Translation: CASIGGGRSGANVLTF.

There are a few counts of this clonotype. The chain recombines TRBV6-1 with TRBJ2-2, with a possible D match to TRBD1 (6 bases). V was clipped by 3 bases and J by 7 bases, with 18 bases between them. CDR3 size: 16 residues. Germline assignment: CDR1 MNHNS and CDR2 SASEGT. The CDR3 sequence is CASSETASLGGGELFF. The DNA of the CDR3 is TGTGCCAGCAGTGAGACAGCCTCTTTAGGGGGCGGGGAGCTGTTTTTT.